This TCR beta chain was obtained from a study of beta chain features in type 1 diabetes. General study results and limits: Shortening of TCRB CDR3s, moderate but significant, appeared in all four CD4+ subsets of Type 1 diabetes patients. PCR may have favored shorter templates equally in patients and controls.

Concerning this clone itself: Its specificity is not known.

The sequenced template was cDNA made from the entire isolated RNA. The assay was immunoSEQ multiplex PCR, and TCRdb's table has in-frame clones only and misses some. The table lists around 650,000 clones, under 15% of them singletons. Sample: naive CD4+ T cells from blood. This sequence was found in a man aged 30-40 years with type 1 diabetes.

This CDR3 is CASSLGQATSTDTQYF. Written as DNA, the CDR3 is TGTGCCAGCAGCTTGGGTCAAGCCACTAGCACAGATACGCAGTATTTT. The rearrangement joins TRBV5-4 to TRBJ2-3; unclear D gene. This CDR3 comprises 16 residues. CDR1 and CDR2 from the germline V gene are SGHNT and YYREEE (reference sequence). Trimming removed 0 bases at V and 0 bases at J, with 11 bases between.